This TCR beta chain derives from a study of blood T cell repertoires in COVID-19 (dated by TCRdb to about 2020). Background on the whole study: Samples from collaborators originated in the United States, Italy and Spain and spanned both the acute and convalescent phases of COVID-19. Nearly every sample came with metadata listing a de-identified subject ID, COVID-19 status, age in years and sex. The prospective study material was composed of cDNA or gDNA derived from T cells, B-cell-depleted T cells, or PBMCs. Samples came from the ongoing ImmuneRACE study (first 160 participants) plus 1,254 subjects from 6 global collaborators. The dataset comprised deeply sampled blood TCRbeta repertoires from subjects exposed to, actively infected with, or recovered from COVID-19. The repertoires were released in a freely available public database meant as a resource for research on the immune response to SARS-CoV-2. Where available, HLA class I and class II types were taken from metadata supplied by the sample provider and were not determined by assay-based typing.

Results the study describes overall, beyond this receptor: The amount of clinical and demographic metadata varied by source and participant and was provided uncurated.

The CDR3 numbers 16 residues from cysteine through phenylalanine. Solely the CDR3 DNA is kept, with 48 bases framed from the first base. At the junction V is shortened by 2 bases and J by 1 base; bases outside the gene matches: 3. The germline V gene (reference sequence) provides CDR1 LNHDA and CDR2 SQIVND. The collaborating institutions used their own protocols to collect whole blood in K2EDTA tubes. For TCRbeta analysis, collaborator samples were shipped as frozen whole blood, as isolated PBMCs, or as DNA extracted from either sample type. Concerning this clone itself: Its antigen remains unidentified. Per-base qualities were not stored, and no clone one base away is much larger.

TCRbeta CDR3 regions were amplified from genomic DNA by means of the immunoSEQ Assay, a bias-controlled multiplex PCR. Per the source publication's procedure: Within the assay, amplification of reference gene primers was used to estimate how many nucleated cells each sample contained. To quantify the absolute abundance of each unique TCRbeta CDR3 rearrangement, sequence reads were collapsed and filtered. Productive Simpson clonality was computed per sample as the square root of Simpson's diversity index over productive rearrangements. The table was pulled from immuneACCESS by TCRdb, which kept in-frame rearrangements only. Such tables lose some clones; where checked, under half of the loss comes from unresolved V genes, and the rest has no known cause. That table gives V, J and clone size, and the DNA gave D and trimming. The sample table contains 650,000 to 800,000 clones; only one count was recorded for approximately 90% of them. Together, the top ten hold approximately 0.3% of the sample.

Material for sequencing was peripheral blood. The receptor chain draws on TRBV19 and TRBJ1-1; a stretch of 11 junction bases matches TRBD1. The sequence was obtained from a woman aged 18-30 years with acute or convalescent COVID-19. At the DNA level, the sequence is TGTGCCAGTAGTATAAGGACAGGGGGCGCGAACACTGAAGCTTTCTTT. Translated, this is CASSIRTGGANTEAFF.